This T cell receptor (beta chain) was sequenced during a study of CD8 T cells in Susac syndrome. When the RNA was reverse transcribed, random hexamers were used with an input of 0.5 to 1 ug. TCRdb analysed the immunoSEQ multiplex PCR reads with MiXCR anew, one entry per CDR3 protein. The table records about 140,000 distinct CDR3 sequences, 94% of them present only once. V trimming: 7 bases; J trimming: 4 bases; junction bases outside the gene matches: 6. The CDR3 has 15 amino acids. This chain joins TRBV12-3 or TRBV12-4 and TRBJ2-3; 12 bases are a match to TRBD2. The source of this sequence is a human donor in good health. Sequenced sample: CD8+ T cells from PBMCs. The CDR3 spells CASKVTSGSSDTQYF. CDR3 nucleotide sequence: TGTGCCAGCAAGGTGACTAGCGGGAGTTCAGATACGCAGTATTTT.